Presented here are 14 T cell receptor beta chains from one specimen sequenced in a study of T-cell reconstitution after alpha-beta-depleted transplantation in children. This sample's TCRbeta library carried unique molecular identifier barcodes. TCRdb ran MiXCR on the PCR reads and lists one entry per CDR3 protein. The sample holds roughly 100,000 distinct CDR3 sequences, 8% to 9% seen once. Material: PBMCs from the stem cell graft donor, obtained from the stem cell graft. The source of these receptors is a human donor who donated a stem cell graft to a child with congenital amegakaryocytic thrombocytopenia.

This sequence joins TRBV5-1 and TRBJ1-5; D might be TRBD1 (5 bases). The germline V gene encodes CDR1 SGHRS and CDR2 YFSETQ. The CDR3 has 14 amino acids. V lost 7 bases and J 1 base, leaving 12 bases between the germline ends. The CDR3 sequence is CASSGGDSNQPQHF. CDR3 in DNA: TGCGCCAGCTCGGGGGGGGACAGCAATCAGCCCCAGCATTTT.

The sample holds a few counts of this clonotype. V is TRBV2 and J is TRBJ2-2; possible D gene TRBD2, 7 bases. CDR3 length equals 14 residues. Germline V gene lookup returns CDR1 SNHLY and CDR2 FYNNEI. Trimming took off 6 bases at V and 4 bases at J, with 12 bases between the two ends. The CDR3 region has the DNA TGTGCCAGCAGCGAAAGGGGGGGCACCGGGGAGCTGTTTTTT. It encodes CASSERGGTGELFF.

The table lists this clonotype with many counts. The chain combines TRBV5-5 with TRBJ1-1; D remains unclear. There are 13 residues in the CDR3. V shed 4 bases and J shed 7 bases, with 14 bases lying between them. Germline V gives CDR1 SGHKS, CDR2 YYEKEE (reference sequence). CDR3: CASSPRAPSEAFF. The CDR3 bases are TGTGCCAGCAGCCCTCGGGCCCCTAGTGAAGCTTTCTTT. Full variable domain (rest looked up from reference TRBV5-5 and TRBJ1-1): DAGVTQSPTHLIKTRGQQVTLRCSPISGHKSVSWYQQVLGQGPQFIFQYYEKEERGRGNFPDRFSARQFPNYSSELNVNALLLGDSALYLCASSPRAPSEAFFGQGTRLTVV.

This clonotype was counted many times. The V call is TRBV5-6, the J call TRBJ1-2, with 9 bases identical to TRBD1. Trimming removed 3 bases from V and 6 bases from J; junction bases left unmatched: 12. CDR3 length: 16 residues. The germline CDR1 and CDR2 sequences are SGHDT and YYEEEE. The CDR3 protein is CASSYETTGGFDGYTF. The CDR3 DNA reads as TGTGCCAGCAGCTACGAAACCACAGGGGGCTTCGATGGCTACACCTTC.

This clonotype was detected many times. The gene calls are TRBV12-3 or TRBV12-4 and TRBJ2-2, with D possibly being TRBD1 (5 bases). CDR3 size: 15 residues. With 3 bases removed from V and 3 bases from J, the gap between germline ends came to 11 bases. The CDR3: CASSLWQGDTGELFF. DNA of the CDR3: TGTGCCAGCAGTTTGTGGCAAGGGGACACCGGGGAGCTGTTTTTT.

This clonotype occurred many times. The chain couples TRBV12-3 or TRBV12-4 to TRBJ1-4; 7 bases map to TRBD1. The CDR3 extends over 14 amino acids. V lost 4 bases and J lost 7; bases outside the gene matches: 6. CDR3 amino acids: CASSYTGAPEKLFF. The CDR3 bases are TGTGCCAGCAGTTACACAGGGGCGCCTGAAAAACTGTTTTTT.

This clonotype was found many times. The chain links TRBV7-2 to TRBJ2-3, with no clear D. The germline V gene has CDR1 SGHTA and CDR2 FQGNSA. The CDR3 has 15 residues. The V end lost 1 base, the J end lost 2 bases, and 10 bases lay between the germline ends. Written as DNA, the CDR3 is TGTGCCAGCAGCTTAGTGTCCGAGGTCACAGATACGCAGTATTTT. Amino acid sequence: CASSLVSEVTDTQYF.

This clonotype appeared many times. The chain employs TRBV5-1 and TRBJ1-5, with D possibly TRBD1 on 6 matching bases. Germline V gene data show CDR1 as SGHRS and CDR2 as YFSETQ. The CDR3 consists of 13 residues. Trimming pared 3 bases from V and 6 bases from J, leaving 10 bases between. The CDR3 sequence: CASSWRGTQPQHF. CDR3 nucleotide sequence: TGCGCCAGCAGCTGGAGGGGGACTCAGCCCCAGCATTTT.

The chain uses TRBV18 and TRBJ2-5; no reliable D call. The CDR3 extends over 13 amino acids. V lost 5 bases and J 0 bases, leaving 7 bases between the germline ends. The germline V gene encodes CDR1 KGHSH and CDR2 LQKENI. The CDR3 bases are TGTGCCAGCTCAAAGCAGAACCAAGAGACCCAGTACTTC. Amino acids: CASSKQNQETQYF.

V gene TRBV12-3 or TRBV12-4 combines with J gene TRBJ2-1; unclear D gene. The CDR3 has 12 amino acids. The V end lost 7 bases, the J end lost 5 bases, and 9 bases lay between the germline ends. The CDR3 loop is CASTPGNNEQFF. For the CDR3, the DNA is TGTGCCAGCACTCCTGGAAACAATGAGCAGTTCTTC.

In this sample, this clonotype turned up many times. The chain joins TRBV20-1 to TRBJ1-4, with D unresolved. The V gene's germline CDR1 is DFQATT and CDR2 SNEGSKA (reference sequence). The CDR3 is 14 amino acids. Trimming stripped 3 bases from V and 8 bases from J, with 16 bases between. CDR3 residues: CSARSASTVEKLFF. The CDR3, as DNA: TGCAGTGCTAGGTCCGCCTCGACCGTCGAAAAACTGTTTTTT.

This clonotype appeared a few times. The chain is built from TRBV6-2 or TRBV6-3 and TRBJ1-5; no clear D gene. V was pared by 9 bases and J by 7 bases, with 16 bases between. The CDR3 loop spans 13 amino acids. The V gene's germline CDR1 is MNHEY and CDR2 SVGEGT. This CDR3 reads CASLGFMGQPQHF. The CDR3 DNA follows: TGTGCCAGTCTAGGGTTTATGGGGCAGCCCCAGCATTTT.

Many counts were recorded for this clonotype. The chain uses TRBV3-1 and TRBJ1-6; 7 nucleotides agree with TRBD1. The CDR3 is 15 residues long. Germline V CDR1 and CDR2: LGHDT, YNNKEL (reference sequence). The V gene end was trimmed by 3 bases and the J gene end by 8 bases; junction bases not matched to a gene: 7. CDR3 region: CASSQTTGTDSPLHF. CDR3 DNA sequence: TGTGCCAGCAGCCAGACGACAGGGACGGATTCACCCCTCCACTTT.

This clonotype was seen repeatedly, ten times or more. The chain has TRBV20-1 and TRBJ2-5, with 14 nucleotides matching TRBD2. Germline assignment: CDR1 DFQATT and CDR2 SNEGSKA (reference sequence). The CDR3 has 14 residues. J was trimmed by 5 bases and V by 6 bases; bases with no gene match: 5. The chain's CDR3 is CSARGLAGVETQYF. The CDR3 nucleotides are TGCAGTGCCAGGGGACTAGCGGGAGTCGAGACCCAGTACTTC.